This T cell receptor (beta chain) was captured in a study of cytomegalovirus exposure and HLA in healthy donors. Findings and limits, study-wide: Some 17,000 TCR beta sequences were associated with HLA alleles at 0.05 false discovery rate in a later analysis. In a later analysis, TCR beta V- and J-gene trimming was associated with a missense DCLRE1C variant. The dataset shows that most TCR sequences were rare, while some public TCRs occurred in many donors. Among the CMV-associated chains, three were confirmed in vitro as specific for CMV antigens.

The CDR3 is 17 residues long. Germline loops: CDR1 SQVTM, CDR2 ANQGSEA. Trimming removed 2 bases from V and 0 bases from J, with 16 bases in between. With 60 Vbeta and 13 Jbeta primers, the PCR was carried out. Here immunoSEQ multiplex PCR was the method, and the copy in TCRdb shows in-frame clones only, minus some. Of 150,000 to 200,000 clones in the sample, over 60% are singletons; the top ten hold over 12%. Notes on this clone: Its matching antigen is unknown.

The TCR originated in a man in his fifties in good health and CMV-seropositive. The material sequenced was PBMCs. J is TRBJ1-4 and V is TRBV29-1; D may be TRBD1 (5 bases). The CDR3 DNA reads as TGCAGCGTTGAATTGGGGCCGACGCTTGCAACTAATGAAAAACTGTTTTTT. Amino acid sequence: CSVELGPTLATNEKLFF.